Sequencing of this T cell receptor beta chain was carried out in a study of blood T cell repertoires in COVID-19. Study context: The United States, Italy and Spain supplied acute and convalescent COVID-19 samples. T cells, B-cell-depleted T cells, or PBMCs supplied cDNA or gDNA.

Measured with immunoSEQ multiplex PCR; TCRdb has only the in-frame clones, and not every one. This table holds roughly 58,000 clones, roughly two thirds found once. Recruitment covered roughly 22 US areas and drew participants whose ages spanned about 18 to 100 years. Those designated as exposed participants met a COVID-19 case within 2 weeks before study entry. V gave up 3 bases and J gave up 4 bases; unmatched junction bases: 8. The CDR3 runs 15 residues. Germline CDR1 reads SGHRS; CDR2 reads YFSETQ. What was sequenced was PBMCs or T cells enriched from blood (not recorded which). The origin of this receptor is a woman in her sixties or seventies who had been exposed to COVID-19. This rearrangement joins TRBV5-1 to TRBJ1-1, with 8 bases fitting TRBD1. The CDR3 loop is CASSWDRPHATEAFF. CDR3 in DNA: TGCGCCAGCAGCTGGGACAGGCCTCACGCCACTGAAGCTTTCTTT.